Below, 25 T cell receptor beta chains from the same sample are listed, as sequenced in a study of blood T cell repertoires in COVID-19. The data were produced by immunoSEQ multiplex PCR, yet TCRdb's version contains in-frame clones alone and is incomplete. Altogether over 120,000 clones are present, 60% to 80% being singletons, with the ten largest covering about 2.9%. The sample taken for sequencing was PBMCs or T cells enriched from blood (not recorded which). All receptors derive from a woman aged 45 to 65 who had recovered from COVID-19.

The gene calls are TRBV6-5 and TRBJ1-1; D call uncertain. The ends were cut back, 6 bases at V and 6 bases at J, with 8 bases in the middle. The germline CDR1 and CDR2 sequences are MNHEY and SVGAGI. The CDR3 spans 11 residues. The CDR3 sequence is CASRRFPEAFF. In DNA form, the CDR3 reads TGTGCCAGCAGGAGGTTCCCTGAAGCTTTCTTT.

This rearrangement joins TRBV9 to TRBJ2-5; possible D gene TRBD1, 5 bases. The CDR3 is 14 amino acids. From germline, CDR1 is SGDLS and CDR2 YYNGEE. Trimming removed 2 bases at V and 4 bases at J, with 12 bases between. The CDR3 sequence is CASSVRPQGETQYF. DNA for the CDR3: TGTGCCAGCAGCGTCCGGCCCCAGGGAGAGACCCAGTACTTC.

The V gene is TRBV9, the J gene TRBJ2-7, with TRBD1 identical over 8 bases. Trimming removed 4 bases from V and 4 bases from J; junction bases left unmatched: 7. From germline, CDR1 is SGDLS and CDR2 YYNGEE. CDR3 size: 14 residues. In nucleotides, the CDR3 is TGTGCCAGCAGCTCGGGACAGGAGCTGTACGAGCAGTACTTC. Translated: CASSSGQELYEQYF. The variable domain in full, completed from reference TRBV9 and TRBJ2-7, reads DSGVTQTPKHLITATGQRVTLRCSPRSGDLSVYWYQQSLDQGLQFLIQYYNGEERAKGNILERFSAQQFPDLHSELNLSSLELGDSALYFCASSSGQELYEQYFGPGTRLTVT.

This chain joins TRBV10-3 and TRBJ2-5; 7 positions agree with TRBD1. The germline V gene encodes CDR1 ENHRY and CDR2 SYGVKD. Trimming cost V 6 bases and J 3 bases; bases outside gene matches: 13. The CDR3 length is 16 residues. Here the CDR3 reads CAISRHRGTAEETQYF. The CDR3 DNA is TGTGCCATCAGCCGGCACCGAGGGACAGCTGAAGAGACCCAGTACTTC.

This clone was detected ten times or more. The chain combines TRBV5-5 with TRBJ1-2; D not resolved. Germline CDR1 SGHKS, CDR2 YYEKEE (reference sequence). V was trimmed by 0 bases and J by 2 bases, leaving 11 bases between them. This CDR3 has 15 residues. The CDR3 loop reads CASSLVPNLNYGYTF. The CDR3 DNA reads TGTGCCAGCAGCTTGGTGCCGAACTTGAACTATGGCTACACCTTC. The variable domain in full, completed from reference TRBV5-5 and TRBJ1-2, reads DAGVTQSPTHLIKTRGQQVTLRCSPISGHKSVSWYQQVLGQGPQFIFQYYEKEERGRGNFPDRFSARQFPNYSSELNVNALLLGDSALYLCASSLVPNLNYGYTFGSGTRLTVV.

The chain employs TRBV7-6 and TRBJ1-3; D possibly corresponds to TRBD1 (6 bases). CDR1 and CDR2 (germline): SGHVS, FNYEAQ. The CDR3 spans 16 residues. Trimming left V 1 base short and J 0 bases short, with 10 bases between. The CDR3 region has the DNA TGTGCCAGCAGCTTAGAGGGGGTTCGCTCTGGAAACACCATATATTTT. This translates into CASSLEGVRSGNTIYF.

This rearrangement joins TRBV6-1 to TRBJ2-3; TRBD2 agrees at 8 bases. CDR3 length: 15 amino acids. Germline V gene sequence: CDR1 MNHNS, CDR2 SASEGT. The V segment lost 3 bases and the J segment 1 base; nucleotides outside the gene matches: 3. The CDR3 DNA sequence: TGTGCCAGCAGTGAGTCAGCGGGAGGCACAGATACGCAGTATTTT. Residues: CASSESAGGTDTQYF.

V is TRBV27 and J is TRBJ2-5, with D hard to call. Germline assignment: CDR1 MNHEY and CDR2 SMNVEV (reference sequence). V dropped 2 bases and J dropped 0 bases, with 7 bases sitting between them. The CDR3 contains 14 residues. CDR3 coding DNA: TGTGCCAGCAGTTTAGGAGTTTACCAAGAGACCCAGTACTTC. It encodes CASSLGVYQETQYF.

CDR3 sequence: CASSVGSSGGSGNTIYF. The CDR3 region has the DNA TGTGCCAGCAGCGTAGGTTCCTCCGGCGGGTCTGGAAACACCATATATTTT. The gene calls are TRBV9 and TRBJ1-3; D is uncertain. Trimming cost V 0 bases and J 1 base, with 14 bases left between them. Germline CDR1 is SGDLS and CDR2 is YYNGEE. CDR3 length equals 17 residues.

The sample holds one count of this clone. The chain joins TRBV10-2 to TRBJ2-1; 7 bases fit TRBD2. The V segment lost 7 bases and the J segment 5 bases; nucleotides outside the gene matches: 2. Germline V lookup: CDR1 WSHSY, CDR2 SAAADI. The CDR3 contains 12 residues. The CDR3 region is CASKGGNNEQFF. CDR3 DNA: TGCGCCAGCAAGGGAGGGAACAATGAGCAGTTCTTC.

The chain joins TRBV9 to TRBJ2-3, with TRBD2 identical over 9 bases. Losses at the gene ends were 1 base for V and 9 bases for J; bases not matched to a gene: 12. CDR1 SGDLS and CDR2 YYNGEE come from the germline V gene. CDR3 length: 16 residues. The CDR3 sequence is CASSVMSGRFDRTQYF. CDR3 sequence (DNA): TGTGCCAGCAGCGTAATGAGCGGGAGGTTTGATCGCACGCAGTATTTT.

The V gene is TRBV28, the J gene TRBJ1-4; a possible D gene is TRBD1 (5 bases). V lost 4 bases, J lost 0 bases, and 18 bases lay in between. The length of the CDR3 is 18 residues. Germline-derived CDR1 and CDR2 are MDHEN and SYDVKM. CDR3 nucleotide sequence: TGTGCCAGCAGTTCCAACAGGAACATACACTCAACTAATGAAAAACTGTTTTTT. Amino acids: CASSSNRNIHSTNEKLFF.

The chain joins TRBV4-2 to TRBJ2-1; a possible D gene is TRBD2 (6 bases). Between the trimmed V and J ends, which lost 0 bases and 0 bases, there was a span of 12 bases. Germline CDR1 is LGHNA and CDR2 is YNFKEQ. This CDR3 is built from 17 residues. The CDR3 DNA sequence: TGTGCCAGCAGCCAAGAGACGACAGCGGGCTCCTACAATGAGCAGTTCTTC. It specifies CASSQETTAGSYNEQFF.

This clone was counted between two and nine times. This chain connects TRBV2 to TRBJ1-3, with D perhaps TRBD1 (5 bases). There are 13 residues in the CDR3. Between the trimmed V and J ends, which lost 8 bases and 2 bases, there was a span of 10 bases. Looked up from germline, CDR1 is SNHLY and CDR2 is FYNNEI. The CDR3 DNA reads TGTGCCAGCGCATCGGGGGCTGGAAACACCATATATTTT. It yields the protein CASASGAGNTIYF.

This clone came up once. The rearrangement links TRBV5-1 to TRBJ1-3; D is unclear. Germline V CDR1 and CDR2: SGHRS, YFSETQ. The V end was cut by 0 bases, the J end by 1 base, with 5 bases between. The CDR3 runs to 14 residues. The CDR3 sequence: CASSLDSSGNTIYF. In DNA form, the CDR3 reads TGCGCCAGCAGCTTGGACAGTTCTGGAAACACCATATATTTT.

The rearrangement uses TRBV28 and TRBJ2-1; 7 bases are a match to TRBD2. CDR1 MDHEN and CDR2 SYDVKM come from the germline V gene. This CDR3 comprises 19 residues. V dropped 3 bases and J dropped 0; count of bases not matched to a gene: 14. CDR3: CASSFPGTTAWSSYNEQFF. CDR3 DNA sequence: TGTGCCAGCAGTTTCCCCGGGACTACCGCCTGGAGCTCCTACAATGAGCAGTTCTTC.

The gene calls are TRBV19 and TRBJ1-6; 10 nucleotides align to TRBD1. Looked up from germline, CDR1 is LNHDA and CDR2 is SQIVND (reference sequence). The V gene end was trimmed by 5 bases and the J gene end by 9 bases; junction bases not matched to a gene: 7. This CDR3 is built from 15 residues. The chain's CDR3 is CASSPGQGSGSPLHF. The CDR3 bases are TGTGCCAGTAGTCCGGGACAGGGGAGCGGTTCACCCCTCCACTTT.

The table lists this clone with many counts. The V and J genes are TRBV2 and TRBJ1-4; 7 bases are a match to TRBD1. Germline CDR1 SNHLY, CDR2 FYNNEI. V lost 9 bases to trimming and J lost 5 bases; unmatched junction nucleotides: 6. The CDR3 contains 13 residues. The CDR3: CASQGVGNEKLFF. As DNA, the CDR3 is TGTGCCAGTCAGGGGGTAGGCAATGAAAAACTGTTTTTT.

This chain links TRBV7-3 with TRBJ2-1; 8 bases map to TRBD2. The ends lost 5 bases at V and 4 bases at J; junction bases unmatched: 7. Germline V gene data show CDR1 as SGHTA and CDR2 as FQGTGA. The CDR3 sequence is 15 residues long. The CDR3 spells CASSTTSGPYNEQFF. CDR3 DNA sequence: TGTGCCAGCAGCACCACTAGCGGCCCATACAATGAGCAGTTCTTC. Looking up the rest from reference TRBV7-3 and TRBJ2-1 gives the full variable domain: GAGVSQTPSNKVTEKGKYVELRCDPISGHTALYWYRQSLGQGPEFLIYFQGTGAADDSGLPNDRFFAVRPEGSVSTLKIQRTERGDSAVYLCASSTTSGPYNEQFFGPGTRLTVL.

Worth noting for this clone: Other DNA sequences of this sample code for an identical CDR3. The rearrangement joins TRBV7-9 to TRBJ1-3, with 7 nucleotides matching TRBD1. V dropped 4 bases and J dropped 4; count of bases not matched to a gene: 4. The CDR3 has 14 residues. Germline CDR1 and CDR2: SEHNR and FQNEAQ (reference sequence). The CDR3 sequence: CASSSQGLGNTIYF. The CDR3 nucleotides are TGTGCCAGCAGCTCACAGGGGTTGGGAAACACCATATATTTT.

The chain couples TRBV5-1 to TRBJ1-1; 7 nucleotides line up with TRBD1. V was pared by 0 bases and J by 5 bases, with 7 bases of the junction left unmatched. CDR1 is SGHRS, CDR2 YFSETQ, per germline. This CDR3 is built from 15 residues. This chain's CDR3 is CASSLEVAGGTEAFF. Written as DNA, the CDR3 is TGCGCCAGCAGCTTGGAAGTTGCAGGGGGAACTGAAGCTTTCTTT.

The genes are TRBV6-5 and TRBJ2-2; no clear D. This CDR3 comprises 13 residues. CDR1 and CDR2 from the germline V gene are MNHEY and SVGAGI. Trimming stripped 7 bases from V and 2 bases from J, with 8 bases between. CDR3 sequence (DNA): TGTGCCAGCACCGCTAGTAACACCGGGGAGCTGTTTTTT. It encodes CASTASNTGELFF.

This clone appeared many times. The J gene is TRBJ1-5, the V gene TRBV29-1; TRBD1 is a possible D gene (5 bases). The V end was cut by 3 bases, the J end by 3 bases, with 9 bases between. CDR3 length: 13 residues. Germline CDR1 is SQVTM and CDR2 is ANQGSEA. CDR3 loop: CSVEAGDNQPQHF. CDR3 DNA: TGCAGCGTTGAGGCGGGGGACAATCAGCCCCAGCATTTT.

The chain joins TRBV11-2 to TRBJ2-7, with D perhaps TRBD1 (6 bases). Trimming removed 5 bases at V and 5 bases at J, with 19 bases between. Germline V CDR1 and CDR2: SGHAT, FQNNGV. The CDR3 has 15 amino acids. The CDR3 is CASSPGAAPLDEQYF. The CDR3 DNA is TGTGCCAGCAGCCCAGGGGCTGCCCCTTTGGACGAGCAGTACTTC.

This clone has just a few counts. V is TRBV28 and J is TRBJ1-2; D is undetermined. Germline CDR1 reads MDHEN; CDR2 reads SYDVKM. Trimming took 3 bases from V and 5 from J, leaving 10 bases between them. The CDR3 has 13 amino acids. The DNA of the CDR3 is TGTGCCAGCAGTTTGAGGCGGCAGTATGGCTACACCTTC. Translated: CASSLRRQYGYTF.